The T cell receptor beta chain under discussion was sequenced for a study of blood T cells in healthy people across ages. Study-wide findings and caveats: Donors of long life had a larger count of naive CD4+ cells and greater diversity than aged donors. Researchers report that TCR beta diversity correlated strongly with naive T cell percentage.

Primers used in a second PCR of roughly 6 to 11 cycles were a sample-barcoded 5' primer and a J-beta primer mix. Every individual sample yielded 2.5 million or more paired-end reads (each containing CDR3). One entry per CDR3 protein results from TCRdb running MiXCR on the 5' RACE reads. The sample includes fewer than 1.5 million distinct CDR3 sequences, 42% seen only once; the top ten take 7.9%. Ranging in age from roughly 6 to 100, the donors were healthy Caucasian individuals from Russia. About this clonotype itself: Its cognate antigen is unknown.

The germline CDR1 and CDR2 sequences are DFQATT and SNEGSKA (reference sequence). V shed 5 bases and J shed 3 bases, with 11 bases lying between them. This CDR3 spans 12 amino acids. V and J are TRBV20-1 and TRBJ2-7; D ambiguous. Material for sequencing was blood. This TCR derives from a woman between 18 and 30 years old in good health. CDR3 protein: CSAPEIGYEQYF. The CDR3 DNA sequence: TGCAGTGCTCCGGAGATAGGCTACGAGCAGTACTTC.